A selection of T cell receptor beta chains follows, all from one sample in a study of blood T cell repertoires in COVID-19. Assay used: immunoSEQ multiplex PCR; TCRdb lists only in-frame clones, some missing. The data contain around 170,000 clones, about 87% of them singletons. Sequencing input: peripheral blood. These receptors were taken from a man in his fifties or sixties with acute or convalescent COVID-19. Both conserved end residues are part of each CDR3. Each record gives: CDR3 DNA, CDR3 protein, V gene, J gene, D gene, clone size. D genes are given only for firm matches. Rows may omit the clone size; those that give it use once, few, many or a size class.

cdr3_nt: TGCAGCTGTTGGTCCGGGACTAGCTCCTACGAGCAGTACTTC
cdr3_aa: CSCWSGTSSYEQYF
v_call: TRBV29-1
j_call: TRBJ2-7
d_call: TRBD2
clone_size: NA

cdr3_nt: TGTGCCAGCTCACCTAGGACAGGGGGAAACAATGGCTACACCTTC
cdr3_aa: CASSPRTGGNNGYTF
v_call: TRBV18
j_call: TRBJ1-2
d_call: TRBD1
clone_size: NA

cdr3_nt: TGTGCCAGCGTGGCTTTAATCCTAACGACGGGGAGGGAAGCTTTCTTT
cdr3_aa: CASVALILTTGREAFF
v_call: TRBV2
j_call: TRBJ1-1
d_call: NA
clone_size: NA

cdr3_nt: TGTGCCAGCAGTCCGGGGTTGAGGAACTCGGGAAACACTGAAGCTTTCTTT
cdr3_aa: CASSPGLRNSGNTEAFF
v_call: TRBV6-6
j_call: TRBJ1-1
d_call: NA
clone_size: NA

cdr3_nt: TGTGCCATCGGGGCCTCCAACTATGGCTACACCTTC
cdr3_aa: CAIGASNYGYTF
v_call: TRBV10-3
j_call: TRBJ1-2
d_call: NA
clone_size: NA

cdr3_nt: TGTGCCTTACAGTCCGGGGTAGATACGCAGTATTTT
cdr3_aa: CALQSGVDTQYF
v_call: TRBV30
j_call: TRBJ2-3
d_call: NA
clone_size: NA

cdr3_nt: TGTGCCAGCAGTGAAGTTGGAGCGGGGGACACTGAAGCTTTCTTT
cdr3_aa: CASSEVGAGDTEAFF
v_call: TRBV6-1
j_call: TRBJ1-1
d_call: NA
clone_size: NA

cdr3_nt: TGTGCCAGCAGTGAATTTCGGGAAGCTTTCTTT
cdr3_aa: CASSEFREAFF
v_call: TRBV2
j_call: TRBJ1-1
d_call: NA
clone_size: NA

cdr3_nt: TGTGCCAGCAGAGGCGCGGGACAGGGGGTGTCCGGCTACACCTTC
cdr3_aa: CASRGAGQGVSGYTF
v_call: TRBV2
j_call: TRBJ1-2
d_call: TRBD1
clone_size: NA

cdr3_nt: TGTGCCAGCAGAGGAGGGCTGGAGACCCAGTACTTC
cdr3_aa: CASRGGLETQYF
v_call: TRBV6-5
j_call: TRBJ2-5
d_call: NA
clone_size: NA

cdr3_nt: TGTGCCAGCAGCCCGAGGACAGGGGGTAATTCACCCCTCCACTTT
cdr3_aa: CASSPRTGGNSPLHF
v_call: TRBV7-8
j_call: TRBJ1-6
d_call: TRBD1
clone_size: once

cdr3_nt: TGTGCCAGCAGCCCGTCTTATGGCTACACCTTC
cdr3_aa: CASSPSYGYTF
v_call: TRBV2
j_call: TRBJ1-2
d_call: NA
clone_size: NA

cdr3_nt: TGCGCCAGCAGCCAAGATCGTGAGGCCTACAATGAGCAGTTCTTC
cdr3_aa: CASSQDREAYNEQFF
v_call: TRBV4-1
j_call: TRBJ2-1
d_call: NA
clone_size: NA

cdr3_nt: TGTGCCATCAGTGGGACTAGCGGCTACGAGCAGTACTTC
cdr3_aa: CAISGTSGYEQYF
v_call: TRBV10-3
j_call: TRBJ2-7
d_call: TRBD2
clone_size: NA

cdr3_nt: TGCGCCAGCAGCCAAGGAGAGAATCAGCCCCAGCATTTT
cdr3_aa: CASSQGENQPQHF
v_call: TRBV4-3
j_call: TRBJ1-5
d_call: NA
clone_size: NA

cdr3_nt: TGTGCCAGCAGTTCCCCGTTGGGGGGCACCGGGGAGCTGTTTTTT
cdr3_aa: CASSSPLGGTGELFF
v_call: TRBV28
j_call: TRBJ2-2
d_call: NA
clone_size: NA

cdr3_nt: TGTGCCAGCAGCTATGGGGCAGAAGAGACCCAGTACTTC
cdr3_aa: CASSYGAEETQYF
v_call: TRBV2
j_call: TRBJ2-5
d_call: NA
clone_size: NA

cdr3_nt: TGTGCCAGCAGCTCCGCCGAGTATGGCTACACCTTC
cdr3_aa: CASSSAEYGYTF
v_call: TRBV5-6
j_call: TRBJ1-2
d_call: NA
clone_size: NA

cdr3_nt: TGTGCCAGCAGTCGGATGGGGACTTCCCAAGAGACCCAGTACTTC
cdr3_aa: CASSRMGTSQETQYF
v_call: TRBV11-3
j_call: TRBJ2-5
d_call: NA
clone_size: NA

cdr3_nt: TGTGCCAGTAGCCTAACAGGGGGCAACAATCGCTACACCTTC
cdr3_aa: CASSLTGGNNRYTF
v_call: TRBV19
j_call: TRBJ1-2
d_call: TRBD1
clone_size: NA

cdr3_nt: TGTGCCAGCTTCATGGAGCTAGGTGTGGGTGAAGCTTTCTTT
cdr3_aa: CASFMELGVGEAFF
v_call: TRBV27
j_call: TRBJ1-1
d_call: NA
clone_size: once

cdr3_nt: TGTGCCATCAGTGAGGGGTCAGGGTTCAATTCACCCCTCCACTTT
cdr3_aa: CAISEGSGFNSPLHF
v_call: TRBV10-3
j_call: TRBJ1-6
d_call: NA
clone_size: NA

cdr3_nt: TGTGCCACCAGCAGAGGCGGGGAGATGGCCTACGAGCAGTACTTC
cdr3_aa: CATSRGGEMAYEQYF
v_call: TRBV15
j_call: TRBJ2-7
d_call: NA
clone_size: NA

cdr3_nt: TGTGCCAGCAGACCCGGGACAGAGACTATGGGCTACACCTTC
cdr3_aa: CASRPGTETMGYTF
v_call: TRBV6-5
j_call: TRBJ1-2
d_call: TRBD1
clone_size: once

cdr3_nt: TGTGCCACCAGCAGGGGGGGAGGGAGGCAGCCCCAGCATTTT
cdr3_aa: CATSRGGGRQPQHF
v_call: TRBV15
j_call: TRBJ1-5
d_call: NA
clone_size: NA

cdr3_nt: TGCGCCAGCAGCGTAATCGCGGGGCTAGCTAACTATGGCTACACCTTC
cdr3_aa: CASSVIAGLANYGYTF
v_call: TRBV4-1
j_call: TRBJ1-2
d_call: NA
clone_size: NA

cdr3_nt: TGTGCCAGCAGCTCAAGCGGCACTGAAGCTTTCTTT
cdr3_aa: CASSSSGTEAFF
v_call: TRBV27
j_call: TRBJ1-1
d_call: NA
clone_size: NA

cdr3_nt: TGTGCCAGCAGCTTGGTAAGGGGTCATGGCTACACCTTC
cdr3_aa: CASSLVRGHGYTF
v_call: TRBV5-6
j_call: TRBJ1-2
d_call: NA
clone_size: NA

cdr3_nt: TGTGCTAGTGGTCCAGGTTATAGCAATCAGCCCCAGCATTTT
cdr3_aa: CASGPGYSNQPQHF
v_call: TRBV12-5
j_call: TRBJ1-5
d_call: NA
clone_size: NA

cdr3_nt: TGCGCCAGCAGCCAAGGCAGGGATCAGCCCCAGCATTTT
cdr3_aa: CASSQGRDQPQHF
v_call: TRBV4-3
j_call: TRBJ1-5
d_call: NA
clone_size: NA

cdr3_nt: TGTGCCAGCCAGGATCGCAAGGCTGGAAACACCATATATTTT
cdr3_aa: CASQDRKAGNTIYF
v_call: TRBV18
j_call: TRBJ1-3
d_call: NA
clone_size: few

cdr3_nt: TGTGCCAGCGCCCTTCAGGGGCGGGATGAGCAGTTCTTC
cdr3_aa: CASALQGRDEQFF
v_call: TRBV6-5
j_call: TRBJ2-1
d_call: NA
clone_size: NA

cdr3_nt: TGTGCCAGCTCACCGACTCCCCTCGGCACCTACAATGAGCAGTTCTTC
cdr3_aa: CASSPTPLGTYNEQFF
v_call: TRBV18
j_call: TRBJ2-1
d_call: NA
clone_size: NA

cdr3_nt: TGTGCCAGCAGCTTGTACCACTCTCTTAATGAAAAACTGTTTTTT
cdr3_aa: CASSLYHSLNEKLFF
v_call: TRBV5-8
j_call: TRBJ1-4
d_call: NA
clone_size: NA

cdr3_nt: TGTGCCAGCAGTATAATCTATGGTGAAAAACTGTTTTTT
cdr3_aa: CASSIIYGEKLFF
v_call: TRBV6-4
j_call: TRBJ1-4
d_call: NA
clone_size: NA

cdr3_nt: TGTGCCAGCAGCTTAGTTCGTTTTTTAGCTTTCTTT
cdr3_aa: CASSLVRFLAFF
v_call: TRBV7-2
j_call: TRBJ1-1
d_call: NA
clone_size: few

cdr3_nt: TGTGCCAGCAGTCGTCAGGGGAGCAATCAGCCCCAGCATTTT
cdr3_aa: CASSRQGSNQPQHF
v_call: TRBV4-2
j_call: TRBJ1-5
d_call: NA
clone_size: NA

cdr3_nt: TGTGCCAGCAGCCAGGGGAGTTCACCCCTCCACTTT
cdr3_aa: CASSQGSSPLHF
v_call: TRBV28
j_call: TRBJ1-6
d_call: NA
clone_size: NA

cdr3_nt: TGTGCCAGCTCGGACAGGGTGAACACTGAAGCTTTCTTT
cdr3_aa: CASSDRVNTEAFF
v_call: TRBV6-5
j_call: TRBJ1-1
d_call: TRBD1
clone_size: once

cdr3_nt: TGTGCCAGCAGCTTGACTAGCGGGTACAATGAGCAGTTCTTC
cdr3_aa: CASSLTSGYNEQFF
v_call: TRBV7-9
j_call: TRBJ2-1
d_call: TRBD2
clone_size: NA

cdr3_nt: TGCAGCGGCGCGCCTAGCACAGATACGCAGTATTTT
cdr3_aa: CSGAPSTDTQYF
v_call: TRBV29-1
j_call: TRBJ2-3
d_call: NA
clone_size: once

cdr3_nt: TGTGCCAGCAGCTCGAGGGGGGGTAACACTAATGAAAAACTGTTTTTT
cdr3_aa: CASSSRGGNTNEKLFF
v_call: TRBV7-9
j_call: TRBJ1-4
d_call: NA
clone_size: NA

cdr3_nt: TGTGCCATCAGTCCCGAGGCCAACTATGGCTACACCTTC
cdr3_aa: CAISPEANYGYTF
v_call: TRBV10-3
j_call: TRBJ1-2
d_call: NA
clone_size: NA

cdr3_nt: TGTGCCAGCAGCTTCGGTAGAGGCTCTGGAAACACCATATATTTT
cdr3_aa: CASSFGRGSGNTIYF
v_call: TRBV5-4
j_call: TRBJ1-3
d_call: NA
clone_size: NA

cdr3_nt: TGTGCCAGCCCAGATAATCGTGGGGGGACAGATACGCAGTATTTT
cdr3_aa: CASPDNRGGTDTQYF
v_call: TRBV5-4
j_call: TRBJ2-3
d_call: NA
clone_size: NA

cdr3_nt: TGTGCCAGCAGCTCATTCTTACAGGGCACCAGGGAGACCCAGTACTTC
cdr3_aa: CASSSFLQGTRETQYF
v_call: TRBV14
j_call: TRBJ2-5
d_call: NA
clone_size: NA

cdr3_nt: TGTGCCAGCAGCTTGGCACCAGGCACAGATACGCAGTATTTT
cdr3_aa: CASSLAPGTDTQYF
v_call: TRBV5-5
j_call: TRBJ2-3
d_call: NA
clone_size: NA

cdr3_nt: TGTGCCAGCAGCCGGAGCACCGGGGAGCTGTTTTTT
cdr3_aa: CASSRSTGELFF
v_call: TRBV11-3
j_call: TRBJ2-2
d_call: NA
clone_size: NA

cdr3_nt: TGTGCCAGCAGCTTAGGTCCGGGCGGGTATGGCTACACCTTC
cdr3_aa: CASSLGPGGYGYTF
v_call: TRBV7-3
j_call: TRBJ1-2
d_call: NA
clone_size: NA

cdr3_nt: TGTGCCAGCGGGTTTCGGGGGACGGATTCACCCCTCCACTTT
cdr3_aa: CASGFRGTDSPLHF
v_call: TRBV27
j_call: TRBJ1-6
d_call: NA
clone_size: NA

cdr3_nt: TGTGCCACCAAAACTAGCGCCTACAATGAGCAGTTCTTC
cdr3_aa: CATKTSAYNEQFF
v_call: TRBV11-2
j_call: TRBJ2-1
d_call: TRBD2
clone_size: once

cdr3_nt: TGCAGCGTCCAAATGGGGACAGACGGGTTTCGGGAGCAGTACTTC
cdr3_aa: CSVQMGTDGFREQYF
v_call: TRBV29-1
j_call: TRBJ2-7
d_call: TRBD1
clone_size: NA

cdr3_nt: TGTGCCAGCGCCCCTGGACAGGGTAATTCACCCCTCCACTTT
cdr3_aa: CASAPGQGNSPLHF
v_call: TRBV27
j_call: TRBJ1-6
d_call: TRBD1
clone_size: NA

cdr3_nt: TGTGCCAGCAGCCAAGATATGACCACCCTGGAGGCTTTCTTT
cdr3_aa: CASSQDMTTLEAFF
v_call: TRBV3-1/TRBV3-2
j_call: TRBJ1-1
d_call: NA
clone_size: NA

cdr3_nt: TGTGCCAGCTCACCATGGAGGGGGCAGGCGGGAAACACCATATATTTT
cdr3_aa: CASSPWRGQAGNTIYF
v_call: TRBV18
j_call: TRBJ1-3
d_call: TRBD1
clone_size: once

cdr3_nt: TGCAGCGCAAGGAACCGGGACAGGGGGGCTGAAGCTTTCTTT
cdr3_aa: CSARNRDRGAEAFF
v_call: TRBV29-1
j_call: TRBJ1-1
d_call: TRBD1
clone_size: few

cdr3_nt: TGTGCCAGTAACGAGGGTGGTGCTGGCACTGAAGCTTTCTTT
cdr3_aa: CASNEGGAGTEAFF
v_call: TRBV19
j_call: TRBJ1-1
d_call: NA
clone_size: NA

cdr3_nt: TGTGCCAGCAGTGGATTGGGGGGGGTTAGCAATCAGCCCCAGCATTTT
cdr3_aa: CASSGLGGVSNQPQHF
v_call: TRBV2
j_call: TRBJ1-5
d_call: NA
clone_size: NA

cdr3_nt: TGTGCCAGCAGCCTCCGGGACAGGGGAGCTTTTTCGTACGAGCAGTACTTC
cdr3_aa: CASSLRDRGAFSYEQYF
v_call: TRBV7-2
j_call: TRBJ2-7
d_call: TRBD1
clone_size: once